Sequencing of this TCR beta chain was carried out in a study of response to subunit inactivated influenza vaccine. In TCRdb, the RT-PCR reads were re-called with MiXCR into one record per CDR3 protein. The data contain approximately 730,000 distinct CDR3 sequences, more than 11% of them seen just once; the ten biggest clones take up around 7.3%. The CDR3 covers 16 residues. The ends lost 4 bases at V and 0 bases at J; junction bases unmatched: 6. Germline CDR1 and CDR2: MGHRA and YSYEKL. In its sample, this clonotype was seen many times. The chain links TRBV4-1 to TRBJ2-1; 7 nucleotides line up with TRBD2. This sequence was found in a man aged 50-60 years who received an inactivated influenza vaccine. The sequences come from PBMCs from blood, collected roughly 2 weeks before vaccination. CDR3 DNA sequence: TGCGCCAGCAGCCCCTCGGGGGGAAGCTCCTACAATGAGCAGTTCTTC. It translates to CASSPSGGSSYNEQFF.